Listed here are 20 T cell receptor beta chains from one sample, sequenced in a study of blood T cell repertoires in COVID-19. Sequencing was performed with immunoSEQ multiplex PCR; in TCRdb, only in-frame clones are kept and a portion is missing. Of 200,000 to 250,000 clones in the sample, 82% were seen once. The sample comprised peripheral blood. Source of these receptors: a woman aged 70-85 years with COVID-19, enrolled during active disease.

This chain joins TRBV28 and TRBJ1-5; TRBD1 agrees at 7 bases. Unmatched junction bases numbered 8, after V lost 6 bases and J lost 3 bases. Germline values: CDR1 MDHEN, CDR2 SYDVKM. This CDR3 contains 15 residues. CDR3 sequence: CASRLQGIVNQPQHF. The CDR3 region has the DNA TGTGCCAGCAGATTACAGGGGATTGTCAATCAGCCCCAGCATTTT.

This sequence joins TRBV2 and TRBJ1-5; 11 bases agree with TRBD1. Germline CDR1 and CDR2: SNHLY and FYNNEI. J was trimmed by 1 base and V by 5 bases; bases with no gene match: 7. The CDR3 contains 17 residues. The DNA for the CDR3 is TGTGCCAGCAGTTCCGGGACAGGGGGACGCAGCAATCAGCCCCAGCATTTT. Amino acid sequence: CASSSGTGGRSNQPQHF. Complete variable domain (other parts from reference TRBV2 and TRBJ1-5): EPEVTQTPSHQVTQMGQEVILRCVPISNHLYFYWYRQILGQKVEFLVSFYNNEISEKSEIFDDQFSVERPDGSNFTLKIRSTKLEDSAMYFCASSSGTGGRSNQPQHFGDGTRLSIL.

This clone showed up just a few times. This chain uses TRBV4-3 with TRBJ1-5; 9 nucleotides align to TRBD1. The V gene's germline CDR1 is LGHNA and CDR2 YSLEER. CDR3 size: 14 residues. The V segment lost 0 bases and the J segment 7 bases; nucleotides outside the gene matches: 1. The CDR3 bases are TGCGCCAGCAGCCAAGAAACAGGGGGCCAGCCCCAGCATTTT. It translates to CASSQETGGQPQHF.

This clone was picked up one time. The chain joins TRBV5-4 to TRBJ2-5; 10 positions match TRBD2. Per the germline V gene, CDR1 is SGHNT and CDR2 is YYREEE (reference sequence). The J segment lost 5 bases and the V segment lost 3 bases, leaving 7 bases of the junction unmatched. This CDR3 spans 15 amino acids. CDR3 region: CASSWGLATQETQYF. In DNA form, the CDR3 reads TGTGCCAGCAGCTGGGGACTAGCGACCCAGGAGACCCAGTACTTC.

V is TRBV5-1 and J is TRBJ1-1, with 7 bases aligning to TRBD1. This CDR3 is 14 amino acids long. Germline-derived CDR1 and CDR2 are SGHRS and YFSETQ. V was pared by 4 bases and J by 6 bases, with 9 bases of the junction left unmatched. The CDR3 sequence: CASSSYDRAAEAFF. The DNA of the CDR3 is TGCGCCAGCAGCAGTTACGACAGGGCGGCTGAAGCTTTCTTT.

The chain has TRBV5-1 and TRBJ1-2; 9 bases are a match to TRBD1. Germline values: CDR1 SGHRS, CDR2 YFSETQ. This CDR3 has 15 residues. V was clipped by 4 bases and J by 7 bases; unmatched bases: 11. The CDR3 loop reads CASSPSPGQGSGYTF. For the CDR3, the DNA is TGCGCCAGCAGCCCCTCTCCGGGACAGGGTTCTGGCTACACCTTC.

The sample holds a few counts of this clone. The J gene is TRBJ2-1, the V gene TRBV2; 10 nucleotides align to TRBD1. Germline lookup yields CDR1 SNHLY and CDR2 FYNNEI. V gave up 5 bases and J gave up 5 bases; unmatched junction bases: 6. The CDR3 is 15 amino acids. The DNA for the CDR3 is TGTGCCAGCAGTTTAGACAGGGGGCGCAACAATGAGCAGTTCTTC. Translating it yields CASSLDRGRNNEQFF.

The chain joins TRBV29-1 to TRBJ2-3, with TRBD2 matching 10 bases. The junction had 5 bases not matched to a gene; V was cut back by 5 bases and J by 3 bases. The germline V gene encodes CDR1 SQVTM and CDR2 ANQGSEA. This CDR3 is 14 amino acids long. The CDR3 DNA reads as TGCAGCGTTCGAAGCGGGAGGGCGACAGATACGCAGTATTTT. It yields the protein CSVRSGRATDTQYF.

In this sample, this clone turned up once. CDR3 amino acids: CASSLMGQVIGYTF. The CDR3 DNA reads TGTGCCAGCAGCTTGATGGGGCAGGTCATTGGCTACACCTTC. The V and J genes are TRBV5-4 and TRBJ1-2, with D maybe TRBD1 (5 bases). Germline CDR1 reads SGHNT; CDR2 reads YYREEE (reference sequence). The CDR3 covers 14 residues. V was cut by 1 base and J by 7 bases, with 14 bases left in between. The full variable domain, its missing parts supplied by reference TRBV5-4 and TRBJ1-2, is ETGVTQSPTHLIKTRGQQVTLRCSSQSGHNTVSWYQQALGQGPQFIFQYYREEENGRGNFPPRFSGLQFPNYSSELNVNALELDDSALYLCASSLMGQVIGYTFGSGTRLTVV.

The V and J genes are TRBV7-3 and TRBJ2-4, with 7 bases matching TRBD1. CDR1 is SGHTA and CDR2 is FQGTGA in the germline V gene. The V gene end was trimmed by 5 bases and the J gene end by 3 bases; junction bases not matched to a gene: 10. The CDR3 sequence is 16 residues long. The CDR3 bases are TGTGCCAGCAGCCTAGAACCGGGACAGTTCAAAAACATTCAGTACTTC. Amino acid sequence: CASSLEPGQFKNIQYF.

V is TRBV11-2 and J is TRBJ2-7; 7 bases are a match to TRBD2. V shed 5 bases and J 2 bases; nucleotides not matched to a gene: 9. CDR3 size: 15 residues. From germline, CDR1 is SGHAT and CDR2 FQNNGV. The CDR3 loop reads CASSPLASGTYEQYF. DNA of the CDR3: TGTGCCAGCAGCCCCCTGGCTAGCGGAACCTACGAGCAGTACTTC.

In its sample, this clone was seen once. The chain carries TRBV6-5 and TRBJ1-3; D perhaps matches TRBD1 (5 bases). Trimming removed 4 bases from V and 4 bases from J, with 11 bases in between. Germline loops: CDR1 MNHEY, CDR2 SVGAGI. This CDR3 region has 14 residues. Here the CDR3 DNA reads TGTGCCAGCAGTTCCAGGGTGAGAGGAAACACCATATATTTT. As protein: CASSSRVRGNTIYF.

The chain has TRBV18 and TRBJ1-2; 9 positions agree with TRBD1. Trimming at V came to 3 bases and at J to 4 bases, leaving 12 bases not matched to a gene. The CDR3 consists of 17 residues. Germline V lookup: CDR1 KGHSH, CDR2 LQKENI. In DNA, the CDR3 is TGTGCCAGCTCACCGCAGGCCGGGACAGGGTATCTCTATGGCTACACCTTC. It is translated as CASSPQAGTGYLYGYTF.

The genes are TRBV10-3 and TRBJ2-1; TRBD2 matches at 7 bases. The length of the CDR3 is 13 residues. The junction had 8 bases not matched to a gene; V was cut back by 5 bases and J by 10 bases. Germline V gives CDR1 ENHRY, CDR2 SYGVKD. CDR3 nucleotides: TGTGCCATCAGTAAGACTAGCCCTATAGAGCAGTTCTTC. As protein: CAISKTSPIEQFF.

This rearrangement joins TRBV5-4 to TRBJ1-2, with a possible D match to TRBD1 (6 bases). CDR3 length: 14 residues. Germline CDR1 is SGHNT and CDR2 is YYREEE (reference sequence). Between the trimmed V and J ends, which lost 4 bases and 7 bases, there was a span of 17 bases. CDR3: CASSPGQPRGGYTF. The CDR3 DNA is TGTGCCAGCAGCCCGGGACAACCAAGAGGTGGCTACACCTTC.

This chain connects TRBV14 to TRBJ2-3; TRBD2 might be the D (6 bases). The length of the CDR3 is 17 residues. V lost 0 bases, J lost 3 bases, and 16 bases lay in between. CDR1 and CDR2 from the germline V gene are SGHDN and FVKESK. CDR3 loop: CASSQEIRTTRTDTQYF. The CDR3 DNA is TGTGCCAGCAGCCAAGAAATTCGGACTACTCGTACAGATACGCAGTATTTT.

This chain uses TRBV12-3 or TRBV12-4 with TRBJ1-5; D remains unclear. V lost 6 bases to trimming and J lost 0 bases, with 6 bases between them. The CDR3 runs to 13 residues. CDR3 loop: CASRQDSNQPQHF. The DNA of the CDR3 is TGTGCCAGCAGACAAGATAGCAATCAGCCCCAGCATTTT.

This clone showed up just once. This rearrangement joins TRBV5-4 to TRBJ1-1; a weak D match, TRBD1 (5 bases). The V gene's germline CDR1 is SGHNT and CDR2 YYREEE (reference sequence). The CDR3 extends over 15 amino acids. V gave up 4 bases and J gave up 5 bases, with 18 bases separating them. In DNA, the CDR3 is TGTGCCAGCAGCCCGACGACAGCCTCAGGGACTGAAGCTTTCTTT. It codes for CASSPTTASGTEAFF.

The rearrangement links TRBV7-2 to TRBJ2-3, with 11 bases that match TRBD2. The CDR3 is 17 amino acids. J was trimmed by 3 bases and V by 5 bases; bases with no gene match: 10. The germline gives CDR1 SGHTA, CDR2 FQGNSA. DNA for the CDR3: TGTGCCAGCAGCGCACTAGCGGGAGTAAGCGGGACAGATACGCAGTATTTT. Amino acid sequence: CASSALAGVSGTDTQYF.

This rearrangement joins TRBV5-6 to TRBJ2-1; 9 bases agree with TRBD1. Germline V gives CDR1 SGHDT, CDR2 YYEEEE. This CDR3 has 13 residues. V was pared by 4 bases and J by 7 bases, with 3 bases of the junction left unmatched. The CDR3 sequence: CASSKGTGNEQFF. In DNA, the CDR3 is TGTGCCAGCAGCAAAGGGACAGGGAATGAGCAGTTCTTC.